These T cell receptor beta chains were read from a single sample in a study of CD8 T cells in Susac syndrome. Each CDR3 protein gets one entry after TCRdb re-called the immunoSEQ multiplex PCR reads with MiXCR. The sample has about 180,000 distinct CDR3 sequences, about 95% seen once. Sequencing was carried out using CD8+ T cells from PBMCs. These receptors were collected from a human donor with multiple sclerosis. Each CDR3 is given with its conserved first and last residue. The D gene is left open where the match is weak. The size of a clone is reported for some rows only, either as once, few or many, or as a class for expanded clones.

17	TRBV7-6	TRBJ2-1	.	TRBD2	TGTGCCAGCAGCTTAGAGGGCGGGAGGGCCGTGGTAAATGAGCAGTTCTTC	CASSLEGGRAVVNEQFF
13	TRBV15	TRBJ2-1	.	.	TGTGCCACCAGCAGTGATATGTACAATGAGCAGTTCTTC	CATSSDMYNEQFF
20	TRBV4-2	TRBJ2-3	.	TRBD2	TGTGCCAGCAGCCAAGATCCACCTAGCGGGAGGGCCTCAAGCACAGATACGCAGTATTTT	CASSQDPPSGRASSTDTQYF
14	TRBV20-1	TRBJ2-3	once	.	TGCAGTGCAACGACATTTACTAGCACAGATACGCAGTATTTT	CSATTFTSTDTQYF
15	TRBV5-1	TRBJ2-1	.	.	TGCGCCAGCGGCGGGACACTTGCCTCCTACAATGAGCAGTTCTTC	CASGGTLASYNEQFF
14	TRBV27	TRBJ1-1	.	.	TGTGCCAGCAGTCGTTCCCCGGGGGGCACTGAAGCTTTCTTT	CASSRSPGGTEAFF
14	TRBV5-1	TRBJ2-1	.	TRBD2	TGCGCCAGCAGCTTGTCTAGCGGGAGCAATGAGCAGTTCTTC	CASSLSSGSNEQFF
15	TRBV12-5	TRBJ2-4	.	TRBD2	TGTGCTAGTGGGGAATCACTAGCGCCTAAAAACATTCAGTACTTC	CASGESLAPKNIQYF
14	TRBV11-2	TRBJ2-5	once	.	TGTGCCAGCAGCCCAGAGGGTCAGCAAGAGACCCAGTACTTC	CASSPEGQQETQYF
16	TRBV6-6	TRBJ2-7	.	TRBD2	TGTGCCAGCAGTTACAGCGGGGGGTTGAGCTCCTACGAGCAGTACTTC	CASSYSGGLSSYEQYF
14	TRBV28	TRBJ1-1	.	.	TGTGCCAGCAGTTTACCAGGGGTGGAAACTGAAGCTTTCTTT	CASSLPGVETEAFF
15	TRBV15	TRBJ2-3	.	.	TGTGCCACCAGCCCAGGCAGGGAGGTTCCAGATACGCAGTATTTT	CATSPGREVPDTQYF
15	TRBV2	TRBJ1-1	.	.	TGTGCCAGCAGTGAAAGACAGATTTGGAACACTGAAGCTTTCTTT	CASSERQIWNTEAFF
15	TRBV7-2	TRBJ2-7	.	TRBD2	TGTGCCAGCAGCTCGACTAGCGGGTCACCCTACGAGCAGTACTTC	CASSSTSGSPYEQYF
13	TRBV15	TRBJ1-5	once	.	TGTGCCACCAGCAGAGAAGGGAGTCAGCCCCAGCATTTT	CATSREGSQPQHF
12	TRBV29-1	TRBJ2-7	.	.	TGCAGCGTTGACGGCAGGATGGGCGAGCAGTACTTC	CSVDGRMGEQYF
15	TRBV9	TRBJ2-3	.	.	TGTGCCAGCAGCATGAGCGAGGCCCGCACAGATACGCAGTATTTT	CASSMSEARTDTQYF
14	TRBV27	TRBJ1-2	.	.	TGTGCCAGCTCCCGGGCGGGTACTAACTATGGCTACACCTTC	CASSRAGTNYGYTF
13	TRBV25-1	TRBJ1-1	few	.	TGTGCCAGCAGTGAGGGCACGAACACTGAAGCTTTCTTT	CASSEGTNTEAFF
11	TRBV29-1	TRBJ2-4	.	.	TGCAGCGTTGGGCCCTTAGGGATTCAGTACTTC	CSVGPLGIQYF
14	TRBV4-2	TRBJ2-1	.	.	TGTGCCAGCAGCCAGTCTTCAACCTACAATGAGCAGTTCTTC	CASSQSSTYNEQFF
16	TRBV27	TRBJ1-5	.	TRBD1	TGTGCCAGCAGTTTATCGGCAGGACAGGTCAATCAGCCCCAGCATTTT	CASSLSAGQVNQPQHF
15	TRBV29-1	TRBJ2-3	.	TRBD2	TGCAGCGTTGAAGCATGGCGGGAGGAGGGAGATACGCAGTATTTT	CSVEAWREEGDTQYF
14	TRBV28	TRBJ2-7	.	.	TGTGCCAGCAGTTTAGTGGGAACCTCCTACGAGCAGTACTTC	CASSLVGTSYEQYF
12	TRBV29-1	TRBJ2-7	once	.	TGCAGCGTTGAGGAGGGCTCCTACGAGCAGTACTTC	CSVEEGSYEQYF
14	TRBV7-9	TRBJ2-5	.	.	TGTGCCAGCAGCTTTTCCAGCTACCAAGAGACCCAGTACTTC	CASSFSSYQETQYF
13	TRBV29-1	TRBJ2-3	.	TRBD2	TGCAGCGTCGCTCCGGGACTAGCGGGTAGGGAGTATTTT	CSVAPGLAGREYF
15	TRBV27	TRBJ2-5	.	.	TGTGCCAGCAGCCAAGGACTACCCGGGAAGACGACCCAGTACTTC	CASSQGLPGKTTQYF
11	TRBV30	TRBJ1-1	.	.	TGTGCCTGGAGTGGTGGTGGAGAAGCTTTCTTT	CAWSGGGEAFF
9	TRBV30	TRBJ1-1	.	.	TGTGCCTCGAACACTGAAGCTTTCTTT	CASNTEAFF
13	TRBV20-1	TRBJ2-3	.	.	TGCAGTGCTAGCCGGGGTCGTTCAGATACGCAGTATTTT	CSASRGRSDTQYF
17	TRBV12-3/TRBV12-4	TRBJ2-2	.	.	TGTGCCAGCAGTTTATTCGGCACCTTTGAGGACACCGGGGAGCTGTTTTTT	CASSLFGTFEDTGELFF
14	TRBV7-6	TRBJ2-2	.	.	TGTGCCAGCAGTCGGCTAGGAGACACCGGGGAGCTGTTTTTT	CASSRLGDTGELFF
11	TRBV29-1	TRBJ2-7	.	.	TGCAGCGTTTGGGAGGGGGGCGAGCAGTACTTC	CSVWEGGEQYF
16	TRBV4-2	TRBJ2-1	.	.	TGTGCCAGCAGCCTAGACCGGGACTCCTCCTACAATGAGCAGTTCTTC	CASSLDRDSSYNEQFF
13	TRBV6-5	TRBJ2-2	.	.	TGTGCCAGCAGTGCAGTGAACACCGGGGAGCTGTTTTTT	CASSAVNTGELFF
12	TRBV4-1	TRBJ1-5	.	.	TGCGCCAGCAGCCAAGAATACGGGGCCCAGCATTTT	CASSQEYGAQHF
13	TRBV9	TRBJ2-2	.	.	TGTGCCAGCAGCGTAGCGTATGGAGGGGAGCTGTTTTTT	CASSVAYGGELFF
17	TRBV13	TRBJ2-3	.	.	TGTGCCAGCAGCTCTGCCGGGGTCTTATCCACAACAGATACGCAGTATTTT	CASSSAGVLSTTDTQYF
15	TRBV4-1	TRBJ2-7	.	.	TGCGCCAGCAGCCAAGACCCAACAGGGATCAACGAGCAGTACTTC	CASSQDPTGINEQYF
16	TRBV9	TRBJ1-2	.	.	TGTGCCAGCAGCCCGCATTTGATGGGTACTAACTATGGCTACACCTTC	CASSPHLMGTNYGYTF
14	TRBV7-9	TRBJ2-7	.	TRBD2	TGTGCCAGCAGCTTGCTAGCGGGGGTCTACGAGCAGTACTTC	CASSLLAGVYEQYF
13	TRBV28	TRBJ1-1	few	.	TGTGCCAGCAGTTTACAGCCGAACACTGAAGCTTTCTTT	CASSLQPNTEAFF
14	TRBV9	TRBJ1-2	.	.	TGTGCCAGCACCCGGACAGATGGGGACTATGGCTACACCTTC	CASTRTDGDYGYTF
13	TRBV4-1	TRBJ2-1	.	.	TGCGCCAGCAGCTACCGAGCGGACAATGAGCAGTTCTTC	CASSYRADNEQFF
13	TRBV29-1	TRBJ2-3	.	.	TGCAGCGTTTCCGGGACTCGCACGTCAACGCAGTATTTT	CSVSGTRTSTQYF
14	TRBV12-3/TRBV12-4	TRBJ2-1	.	.	TGTGCCAGCAGTTTCGCTAACCCCTACAATGAGCAGTTCTTC	CASSFANPYNEQFF
16	TRBV28	TRBJ2-1	.	TRBD1	TGTGCCAGCAGTTTATGCTGCCCAGGGGGATACAATGAGCAGTTCTTC	CASSLCCPGGYNEQFF
14	TRBV20-1	TRBJ1-2	.	.	TGCAGTGCTCGCCGACAGTATCCAGGCTATGGCTACACCTTC	CSARRQYPGYGYTF
16	TRBV19	TRBJ2-3	.	.	TGTGCCAGTAGTAGGTGGGGGAGTTCTAGCACAGATACGCAGTATTTT	CASSRWGSSSTDTQYF
13	TRBV20-1	TRBJ2-5	.	.	TGCAGTGCACGGGGCGGAGTTTTCGGGACCCAGTACTTC	CSARGGVFGTQYF
14	TRBV13	TRBJ1-1	.	.	TGTGCCAGCAGCGTGCCGAATCTGAACACTGAAGCTTTCTTT	CASSVPNLNTEAFF
16	TRBV29-1	TRBJ2-2	.	TRBD2	TGCAGCGTTTGGACTAGCGGAGCCACATCCACCGGGGAGCTGTTTTTT	CSVWTSGATSTGELFF
15	TRBV15	TRBJ2-5	.	.	TGTGCCACCAGCAGACCAACGACAGTCCAAGAGACCCAGTACTTC	CATSRPTTVQETQYF
16	TRBV28	TRBJ2-1	.	TRBD2	TGTGCCAGCAGCCGACTAGCGGGCGAATTATACAATGAGCAGTTCTTC	CASSRLAGELYNEQFF
13	TRBV20-1	TRBJ2-1	.	.	TGCAGTGCTATTGCAACTACGAACAATGAGCAGTTCTTC	CSAIATTNNEQFF
14	TRBV5-6	TRBJ2-7	.	.	TGTGCCAGCAGTATCGGGGATAGTTCCTACGAGCAGTACTTC	CASSIGDSSYEQYF
12	TRBV7-9	TRBJ1-5	.	.	TGTGCCAGCAGCTTAGTGGGTGAGCCCCAGCATTTT	CASSLVGEPQHF
12	TRBV28	TRBJ2-7	.	.	TGTGCCAGCAGTGACGACTTCTACGAGCAGTACTTC	CASSDDFYEQYF
14	TRBV30	TRBJ2-3	.	.	TGTGCCTGGAGTGGCGGTATAGGCACAGATACGCAGTATTTT	CAWSGGIGTDTQYF